The 14 T cell receptor beta chains presented below share a single source sample, sequenced in a study of T cell repertoires in cytomegalovirus infection. TCRdb passed the reads through MiXCR, listing each CDR3 protein once. This sample has fewer than 900,000 distinct CDR3 sequences, with 25% to 35% found just once. Antigens of these TCRs are unknown. This specimen was cultured CD8+ T cells from PBMCs, taken from culture after CMV antigen stimulation. All receptors derive from a human donor in good health (CMV status not recorded). Some clones in this sample may be carry-over from other donors' samples.

The chain is built from TRBV20-1 and TRBJ2-1; 13 nucleotides match TRBD2. Germline CDR1 is DFQATT and CDR2 is SNEGSKA (reference sequence). The CDR3 is 17 amino acids. J lost 3 bases, V lost 0 bases, and 5 bases had no gene match. The CDR3 DNA is TGCAGTGCTAGAGATCTGACTAGCGGGGGGCTCTACAATGAGCAGTTCTTC. Its translation: CSARDLTSGGLYNEQFF.

The chain recombines TRBV27 with TRBJ2-3; the D call may be TRBD1 or TRBD2 (5 bases each). Trimming removed 4 bases from V and 6 bases from J, with 17 bases in between. In germline, CDR1 is MNHEY, CDR2 SMNVEV (reference sequence). The CDR3 is 15 amino acids. The CDR3 nucleotides are TGTGCCAGCAGTTCAGGCGCTCGAGGGGCCGATACGCAGTATTTT. Translated, it gives CASSSGARGADTQYF.

V and J are TRBV7-6 and TRBJ1-2, with 7 bases that match TRBD1. CDR1 and CDR2 from the germline V gene are SGHVS and FNYEAQ. The CDR3 covers 16 residues. J gave up 6 bases and V 5 bases, and 15 bases lay outside the gene matches. CDR3 region: CASSARDSYFKNGYTF. The CDR3, as DNA: TGTGCCAGCAGCGCTAGGGACAGCTATTTCAAAAATGGCTACACCTTC.

V usage is TRBV5-3 and J usage is TRBJ2-1; no reliable D call. TRBV5-3 has ORF status, its function being uncertain. The CDR3 has 12 amino acids. The V end was cut by 8 bases, the J end by 7 bases, with 13 bases between. This chain's CDR3 is CASRSTINEQFF. CDR3 coding DNA: TGTGCCAGCAGGTCTACTATAAATGAGCAGTTCTTC.

This clonotype was counted ten times or more. This chain links TRBV7-6 with TRBJ1-2; D may be TRBD1 (6 bases). This CDR3 contains 15 residues. V lost 0 bases and J 0 bases, leaving 8 bases between the germline ends. Germline V gene data show CDR1 as SGHVS and CDR2 as FNYEAQ. The CDR3 region has the DNA TGTGCCAGCAGCTTAGCCAGGGGATCTAACTATGGCTACACCTTC. Its translation: CASSLARGSNYGYTF.

The rearrangement links TRBV19 to TRBJ2-6; possibly TRBD1 for D (6 bases). The CDR3 consists of 15 residues. The V end lost 5 bases, the J end lost 2 bases, and 10 bases lay between the germline ends. Germline CDR1 reads LNHDA; CDR2 reads SQIVND (reference sequence). CDR3 nucleotide sequence: TGTGCCAGTAGTCAAAACAGGGCTGGGGCCAACGTCCTGACTTTC. This translates into CASSQNRAGANVLTF.

At least ten counts were recorded for this clonotype. The chain employs TRBV6-1 and TRBJ2-3; D call uncertain. Germline CDR1 is MNHNS and CDR2 is SASEGT. This CDR3 comprises 13 residues. V was pared by 5 bases and J by 0 bases, with 6 bases between. The CDR3 region has the DNA TGTGCCAGCAGTAAGGATAGCACAGATACGCAGTATTTT. Translating it yields CASSKDSTDTQYF.

This clonotype was counted many times. V gene TRBV7-2 combines with J gene TRBJ2-3; TRBD2 matches at 10 bases. V lost 5 bases, J lost 6 bases, and 11 bases stayed unmatched. CDR1 is SGHTA and CDR2 is FQGNSA in the germline V gene. The CDR3 totals 16 residues. The CDR3: CASSAVAGGFGDTQYF. The DNA of the CDR3 is TGTGCCAGCAGCGCAGTAGCGGGGGGCTTTGGGGATACGCAGTATTTT.

This chain joins TRBV27 and TRBJ2-1, with D uncertain. The CDR3 totals 12 residues. Germline V CDR1 and CDR2: MNHEY, SMNVEV (reference sequence). Trimming removed 7 bases at V and 8 bases at J, with 12 bases between. The CDR3 DNA is TGTGCCAGCATCTCCCCGTTGGATGAGCAGTTCTTC. Its translation: CASISPLDEQFF.

This clonotype was observed a handful of times. V is TRBV7-9 and J is TRBJ2-3; possible D gene TRBD2, 6 bases. CDR1 is SEHNR and CDR2 is FQNEAQ in the germline V gene (reference sequence). Trimming cost V 2 bases and J 4 bases, with 16 bases left between them. The CDR3 extends over 16 amino acids. Here the CDR3 reads CASSLMGGMNPDTQYF. The CDR3 nucleotides read TGTGCCAGCAGCTTAATGGGGGGAATGAATCCAGATACGCAGTATTTT. The entire variable domain, with the rest obtained from reference TRBV7-9 and TRBJ2-3, is as follows: DTGVSQNPRHKITKRGQNVTFRCDPISEHNRLYWYRQTLGQGPEFLTYFQNEAQLEKSRLLSDRFSAERPKGSFSTLEIQRTEQGDSAMYLCASSLMGGMNPDTQYFGPGTRLTVL.

Only a few counts were recorded for this clonotype. V usage is TRBV7-9 and J usage is TRBJ1-5; tentative D call: TRBD1 (5 bases). Trimming cost V 4 bases and J 7 bases, with 14 bases left between them. The V gene's germline CDR1 is SEHNR and CDR2 FQNEAQ (reference sequence). CDR3 size: 14 residues. CDR3 coding DNA: TGTGCCAGCAGCTCATTCAGGGAGGACCAGCCCCAGCATTTT. Its protein is CASSSFREDQPQHF.

The sample holds one count of this clonotype. The chain recombines TRBV4-1 with TRBJ2-7; D uncertain. The V gene lost 4 bases and the J gene lost 1 base, with 14 bases spanning the gap. There are 15 residues in the CDR3. In germline, CDR1 is MGHRA, CDR2 YSYEKL. The CDR3 nucleotides are TGCGCCAGCAGCCCAATGGACGGAACGTCCTACGAGCAGTACTTC. Translating it yields CASSPMDGTSYEQYF.

This chain uses TRBV12-3 or TRBV12-4 with TRBJ2-7; D remains ambiguous. This CDR3 contains 12 residues. The germline V and J ends were trimmed by 5 bases and 7 bases, with 12 bases remaining between them. The CDR3: CASSPDSREQYV. The CDR3 region has the DNA TGTGCCAGCAGTCCCGACTCTCGGGAGCAGTACGTC.

This clonotype was observed a handful of times. The chain combines TRBV7-3 with TRBJ2-7; TRBD1 might be the D (5 bases). This CDR3 is built from 14 residues. CDR1 is SGHTA and CDR2 is FQGTGA in the germline V gene. Trimming left V 8 bases short and J 0 bases short, with 14 bases between. The CDR3 protein is CASGAEGSSYEQYV. The CDR3 region has the DNA TGTGCCAGCGGGGCAGAAGGCAGCTCCTACGAGCAGTACGTC.